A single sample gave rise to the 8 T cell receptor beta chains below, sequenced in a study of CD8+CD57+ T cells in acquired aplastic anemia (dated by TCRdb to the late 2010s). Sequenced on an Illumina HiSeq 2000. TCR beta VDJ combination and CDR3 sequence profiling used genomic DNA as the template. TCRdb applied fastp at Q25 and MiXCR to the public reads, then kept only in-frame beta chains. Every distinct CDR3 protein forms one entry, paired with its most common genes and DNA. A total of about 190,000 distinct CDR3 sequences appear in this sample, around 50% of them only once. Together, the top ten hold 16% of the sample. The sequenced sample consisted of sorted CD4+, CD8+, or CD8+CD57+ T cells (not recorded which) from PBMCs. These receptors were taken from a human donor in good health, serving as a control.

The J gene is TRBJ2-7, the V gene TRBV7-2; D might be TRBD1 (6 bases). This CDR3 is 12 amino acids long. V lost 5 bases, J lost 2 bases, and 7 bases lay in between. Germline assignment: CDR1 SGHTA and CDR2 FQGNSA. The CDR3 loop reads CASSPGAYEQYF. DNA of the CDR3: TGTGCCAGCAGCCCAGGGGCCTACGAGCAGTACTTC.

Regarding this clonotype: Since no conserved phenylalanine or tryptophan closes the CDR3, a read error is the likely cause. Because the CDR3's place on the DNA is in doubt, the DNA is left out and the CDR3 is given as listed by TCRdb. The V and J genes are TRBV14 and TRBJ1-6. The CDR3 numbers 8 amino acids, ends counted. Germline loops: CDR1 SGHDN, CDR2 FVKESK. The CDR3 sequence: CASSHLSL.

CDR3 residues: CASSYTGTQAGNTF. The CDR3, as DNA: TGTGCCAGCAGCTACACCGGGACTCAAGCTGGAAACACCTTC. The gene calls are TRBV7-2 and TRBJ1-2, with D tentatively TRBD1 (5 bases). Germline V gene data show CDR1 as SGHTA and CDR2 as FQGNSA. This CDR3 has 14 amino acids. V lost 4 bases and J 12 bases, leaving 21 bases between the germline ends.

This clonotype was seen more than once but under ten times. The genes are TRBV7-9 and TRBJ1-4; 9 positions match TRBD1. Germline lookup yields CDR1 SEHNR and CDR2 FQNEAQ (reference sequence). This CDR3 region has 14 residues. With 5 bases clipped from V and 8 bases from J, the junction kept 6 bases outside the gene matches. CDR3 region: CASSPGTGTEKLFF. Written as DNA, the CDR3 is TGTGCCAGCAGCCCCGGGACAGGGACCGAAAAACTGTTTTTT.

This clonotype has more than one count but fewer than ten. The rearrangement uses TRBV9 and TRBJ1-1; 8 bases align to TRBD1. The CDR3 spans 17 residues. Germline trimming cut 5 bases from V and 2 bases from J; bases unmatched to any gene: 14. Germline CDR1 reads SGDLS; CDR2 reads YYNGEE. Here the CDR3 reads CASSYSGDRTPNTEAFF. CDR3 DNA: TGTGCCAGCAGTTACTCGGGGGACAGGACCCCCAACACTGAAGCTTTCTTT.

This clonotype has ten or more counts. As DNA, the CDR3 is TGCGCCAGCGGAAGGGCCGAACGCACAGATACGCAGTATTTT. Its translation: CASGRAERTDTQYF. This chain connects TRBV5-1 to TRBJ2-3, with D uncertain. The CDR3 covers 14 residues. Trimming removed 7 bases from V and 1 base from J, with 13 bases in between. Germline V gene lookup returns CDR1 SGHRS and CDR2 YFSETQ.

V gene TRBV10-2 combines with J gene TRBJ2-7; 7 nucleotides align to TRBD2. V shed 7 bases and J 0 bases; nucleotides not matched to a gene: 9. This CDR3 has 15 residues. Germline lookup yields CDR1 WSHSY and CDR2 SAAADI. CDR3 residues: CASNAGTTSSYEQYF. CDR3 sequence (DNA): TGCGCCAGCAACGCCGGGACTACCTCCTCCTACGAGCAGTACTTC.

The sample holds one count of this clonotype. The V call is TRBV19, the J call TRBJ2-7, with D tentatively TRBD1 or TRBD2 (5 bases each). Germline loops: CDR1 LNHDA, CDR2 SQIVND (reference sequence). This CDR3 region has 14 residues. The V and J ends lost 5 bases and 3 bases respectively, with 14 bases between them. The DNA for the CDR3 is TGTGCCAGTAGTGAGGGCAGGGAGCTCTACGAGCAGTACTTC. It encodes CASSEGRELYEQYF.